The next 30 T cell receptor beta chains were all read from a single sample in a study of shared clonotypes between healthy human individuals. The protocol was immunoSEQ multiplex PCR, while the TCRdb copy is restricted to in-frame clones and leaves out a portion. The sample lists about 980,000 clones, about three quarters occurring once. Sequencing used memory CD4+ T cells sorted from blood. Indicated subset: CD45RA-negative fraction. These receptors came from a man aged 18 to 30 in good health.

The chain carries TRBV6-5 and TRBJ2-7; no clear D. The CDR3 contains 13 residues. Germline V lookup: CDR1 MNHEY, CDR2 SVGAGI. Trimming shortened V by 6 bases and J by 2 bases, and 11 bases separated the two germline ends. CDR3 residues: CASRGEVTYEQYF. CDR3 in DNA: TGTGCCAGCAGGGGTGAAGTTACCTACGAGCAGTACTTC.

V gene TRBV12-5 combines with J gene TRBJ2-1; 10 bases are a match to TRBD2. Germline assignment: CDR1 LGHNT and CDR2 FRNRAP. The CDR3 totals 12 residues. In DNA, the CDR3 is TGTGAGACGGGGCTAGCGGGAGACGAGCAGTTCTTC. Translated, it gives CETGLAGDEQFF.

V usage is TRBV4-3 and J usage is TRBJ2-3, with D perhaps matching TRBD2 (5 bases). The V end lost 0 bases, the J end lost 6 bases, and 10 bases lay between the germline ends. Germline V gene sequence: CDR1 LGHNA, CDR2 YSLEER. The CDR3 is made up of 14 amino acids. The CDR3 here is CASSQDISGDTQYF. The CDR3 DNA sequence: TGCGCCAGCAGCCAAGATATAAGCGGCGATACGCAGTATTTT.

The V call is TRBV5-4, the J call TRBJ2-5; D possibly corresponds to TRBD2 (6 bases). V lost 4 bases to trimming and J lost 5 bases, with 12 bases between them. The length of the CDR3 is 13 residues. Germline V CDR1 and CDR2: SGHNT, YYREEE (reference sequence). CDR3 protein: CASSRDSLETQYF. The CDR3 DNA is TGTGCCAGCAGCCGGGACTCCCTTGAGACCCAGTACTTC.

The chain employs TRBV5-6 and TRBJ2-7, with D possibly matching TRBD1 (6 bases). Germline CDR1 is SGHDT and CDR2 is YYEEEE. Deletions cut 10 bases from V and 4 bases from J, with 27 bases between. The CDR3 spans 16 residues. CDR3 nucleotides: TGTGCCGTCCCGGGGTGCAAGTCCAAGGGGGAGTACGAGCAGTACTTC. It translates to CAVPGCKSKGEYEQYF.

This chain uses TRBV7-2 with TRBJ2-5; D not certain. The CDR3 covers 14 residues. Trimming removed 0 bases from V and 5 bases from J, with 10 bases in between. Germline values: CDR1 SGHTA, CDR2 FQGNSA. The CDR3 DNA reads TGTGCCAGCAGCTTAGCGGTGGGTTTGGAGACCCAGTACTTC. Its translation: CASSLAVGLETQYF.

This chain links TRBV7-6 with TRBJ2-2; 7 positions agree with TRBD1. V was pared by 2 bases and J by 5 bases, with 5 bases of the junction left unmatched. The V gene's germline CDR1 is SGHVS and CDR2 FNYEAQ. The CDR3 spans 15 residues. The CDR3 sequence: CASSLKGAGTGELFF. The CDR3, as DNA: TGTGCCAGCAGCTTAAAGGGGGCCGGGACCGGGGAGCTGTTTTTT. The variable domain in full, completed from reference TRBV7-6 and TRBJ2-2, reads GAGVSQSPRYKVTKRGQDVALRCDPISGHVSLYWYRQALGQGPEFLTYFNYEAQQDKSGLPNDRFSAERPEGSISTLTIQRTEQRDSAMYRCASSLKGAGTGELFFGEGSRLTVL.

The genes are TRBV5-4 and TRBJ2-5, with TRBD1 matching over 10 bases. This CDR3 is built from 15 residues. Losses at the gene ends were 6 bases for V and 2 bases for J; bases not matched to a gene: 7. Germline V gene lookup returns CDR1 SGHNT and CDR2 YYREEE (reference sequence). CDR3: CASTKWDRGQETQYF. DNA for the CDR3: TGTGCCAGCACTAAGTGGGACAGGGGTCAAGAGACCCAGTACTTC.

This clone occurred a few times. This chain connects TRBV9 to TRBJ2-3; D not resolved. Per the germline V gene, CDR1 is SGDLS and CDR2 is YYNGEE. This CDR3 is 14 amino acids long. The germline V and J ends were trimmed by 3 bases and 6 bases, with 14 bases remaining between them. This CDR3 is CASSARLLRDTQYF. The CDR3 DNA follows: TGTGCCAGCAGCGCCCGGTTACTCCGGGATACGCAGTATTTT.

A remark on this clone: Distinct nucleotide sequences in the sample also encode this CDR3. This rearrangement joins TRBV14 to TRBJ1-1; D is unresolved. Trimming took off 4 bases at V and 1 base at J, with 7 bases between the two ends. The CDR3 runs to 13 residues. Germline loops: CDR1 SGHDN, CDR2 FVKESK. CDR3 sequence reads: CASSLQGNTEAFF. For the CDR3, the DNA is TGTGCCAGCAGCCTGCAAGGGAACACTGAAGCTTTCTTT.

CDR3 protein: CASSPIVQSEAFF. CDR3 coding DNA: TGTGCCAGCTCACCAATTGTTCAGTCTGAAGCTTTCTTT. This chain uses TRBV18 with TRBJ1-1; D unclear. Germline CDR1 reads KGHSH; CDR2 reads LQKENI. CDR3 size: 13 residues. V was trimmed by 2 bases and J by 6 bases, leaving 10 bases between them.

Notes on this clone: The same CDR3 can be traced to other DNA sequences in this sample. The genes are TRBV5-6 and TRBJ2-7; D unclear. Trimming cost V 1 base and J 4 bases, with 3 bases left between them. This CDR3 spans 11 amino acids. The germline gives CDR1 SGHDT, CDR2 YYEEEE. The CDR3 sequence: CASSLNYEQYF. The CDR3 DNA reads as TGTGCCAGCAGCTTGAATTACGAGCAGTACTTC.

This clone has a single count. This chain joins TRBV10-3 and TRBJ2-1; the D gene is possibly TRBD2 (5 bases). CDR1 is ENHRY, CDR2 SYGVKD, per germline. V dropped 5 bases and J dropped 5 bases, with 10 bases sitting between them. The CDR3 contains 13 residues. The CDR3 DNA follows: TGTGCCATCAGTTGGACTTCCAACAATGAGCAGTTCTTC. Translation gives CAISWTSNNEQFF.

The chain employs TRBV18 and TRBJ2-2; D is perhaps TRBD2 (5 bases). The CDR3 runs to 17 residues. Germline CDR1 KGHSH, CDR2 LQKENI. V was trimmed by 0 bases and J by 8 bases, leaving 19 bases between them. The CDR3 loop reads CASSPPSIGLLAGELFF. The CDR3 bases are TGTGCCAGCTCACCACCGTCGATAGGACTCCTCGCAGGGGAGCTGTTTTTT.

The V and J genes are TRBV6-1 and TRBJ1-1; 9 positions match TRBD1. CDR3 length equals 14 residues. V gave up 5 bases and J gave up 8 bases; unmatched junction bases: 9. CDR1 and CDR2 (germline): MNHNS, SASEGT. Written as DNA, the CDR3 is TGTGCCAGCAGTCCTCTGGACAGGGGCGACGAAGCTTTCTTT. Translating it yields CASSPLDRGDEAFF.

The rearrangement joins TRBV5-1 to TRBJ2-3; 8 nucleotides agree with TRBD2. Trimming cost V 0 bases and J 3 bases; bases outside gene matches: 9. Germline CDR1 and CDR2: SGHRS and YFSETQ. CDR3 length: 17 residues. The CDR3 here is CASSLALLAVATDTQYF. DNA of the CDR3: TGCGCCAGCAGCTTGGCTCTACTAGCGGTCGCAACAGATACGCAGTATTTT.

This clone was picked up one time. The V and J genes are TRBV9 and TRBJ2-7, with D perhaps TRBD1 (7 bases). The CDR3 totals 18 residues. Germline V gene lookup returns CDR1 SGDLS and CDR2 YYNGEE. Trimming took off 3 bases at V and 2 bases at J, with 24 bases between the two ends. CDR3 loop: CASSAFRGAPTDTYEQYF. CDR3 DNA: TGTGCCAGCAGCGCGTTCAGGGGGGCGCCGACTGATACCTACGAGCAGTACTTC.

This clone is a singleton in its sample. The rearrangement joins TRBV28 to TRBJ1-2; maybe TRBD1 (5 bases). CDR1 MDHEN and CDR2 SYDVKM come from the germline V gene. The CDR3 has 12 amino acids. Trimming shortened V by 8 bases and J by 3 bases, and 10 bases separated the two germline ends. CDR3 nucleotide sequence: TGTGCCAGCGCGAGGGGCCACTATGGCTACACCTTC. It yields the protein CASARGHYGYTF.

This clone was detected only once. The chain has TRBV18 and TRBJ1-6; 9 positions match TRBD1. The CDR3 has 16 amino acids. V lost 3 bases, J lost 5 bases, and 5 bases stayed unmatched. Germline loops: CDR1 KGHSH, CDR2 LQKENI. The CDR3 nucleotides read TGTGCCAGCTCACCCGCGGGACAGGGAAATAATTCACCCCTCCACTTT. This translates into CASSPAGQGNNSPLHF.

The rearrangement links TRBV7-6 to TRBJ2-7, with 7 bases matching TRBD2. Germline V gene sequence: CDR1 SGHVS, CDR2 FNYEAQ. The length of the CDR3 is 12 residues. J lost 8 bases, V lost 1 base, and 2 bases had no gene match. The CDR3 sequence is CASSLDGGKQYF. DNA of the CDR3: TGTGCCAGCAGCTTAGACGGGGGGAAGCAGTACTTC.

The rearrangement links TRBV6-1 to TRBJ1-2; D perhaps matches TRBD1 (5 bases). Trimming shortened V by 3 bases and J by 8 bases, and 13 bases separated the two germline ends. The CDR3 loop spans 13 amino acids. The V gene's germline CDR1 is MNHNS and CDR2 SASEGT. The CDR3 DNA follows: TGTGCCAGCAGTGACGAGGGGCTTGGGGGCTACACCTTC. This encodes CASSDEGLGGYTF.

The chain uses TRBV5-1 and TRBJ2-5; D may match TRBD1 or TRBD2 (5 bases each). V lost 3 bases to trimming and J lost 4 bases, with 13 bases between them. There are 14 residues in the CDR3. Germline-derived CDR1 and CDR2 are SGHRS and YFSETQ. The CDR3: CASSSVAQGETQYF. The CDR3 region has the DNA TGCGCCAGCAGCTCGGTAGCGCAGGGAGAGACCCAGTACTTC.

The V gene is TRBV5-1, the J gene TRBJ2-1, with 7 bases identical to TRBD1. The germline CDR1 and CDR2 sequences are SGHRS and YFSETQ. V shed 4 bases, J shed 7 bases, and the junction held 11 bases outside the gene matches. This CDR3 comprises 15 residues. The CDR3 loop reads CASSQRQGYGNEQFF. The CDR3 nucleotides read TGCGCCAGCAGCCAACGACAGGGATACGGGAATGAGCAGTTCTTC. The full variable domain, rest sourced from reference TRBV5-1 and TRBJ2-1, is KAGVTQTPRYLIKTRGQQVTLSCSPISGHRSVSWYQQTPGQGLQFLFEYFSETQRNKGNFPGRFSGRQFSNSRSEMNVSTLELGDSALYLCASSQRQGYGNEQFFGPGTRLTVL.

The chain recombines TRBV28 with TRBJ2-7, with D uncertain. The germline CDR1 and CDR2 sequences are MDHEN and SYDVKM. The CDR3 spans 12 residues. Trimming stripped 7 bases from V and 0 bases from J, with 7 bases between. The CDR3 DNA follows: TGTGCCAGCACGGGCAACTCCTACGAGCAGTACTTC. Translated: CASTGNSYEQYF.

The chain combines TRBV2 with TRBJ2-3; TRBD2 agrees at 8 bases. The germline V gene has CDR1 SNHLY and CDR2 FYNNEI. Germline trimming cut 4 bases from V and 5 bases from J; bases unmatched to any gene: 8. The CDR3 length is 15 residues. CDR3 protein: CASSGSGAPGDTQYF. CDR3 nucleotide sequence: TGTGCCAGCAGTGGTAGCGGGGCTCCAGGAGATACGCAGTATTTT.

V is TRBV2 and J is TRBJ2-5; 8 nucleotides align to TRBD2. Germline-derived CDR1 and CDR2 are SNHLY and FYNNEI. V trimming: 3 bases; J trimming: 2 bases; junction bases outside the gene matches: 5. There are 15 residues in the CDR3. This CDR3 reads CASSDFSGGQETQYF. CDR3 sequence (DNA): TGTGCCAGCAGTGACTTCAGCGGGGGACAAGAGACCCAGTACTTC.

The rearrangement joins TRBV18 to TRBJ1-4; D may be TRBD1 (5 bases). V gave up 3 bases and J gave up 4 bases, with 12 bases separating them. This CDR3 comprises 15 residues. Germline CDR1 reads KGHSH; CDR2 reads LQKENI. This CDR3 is CASSPQAQGNEKLFF. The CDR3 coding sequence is TGTGCCAGCTCACCCCAGGCTCAGGGTAATGAAAAACTGTTTTTT.

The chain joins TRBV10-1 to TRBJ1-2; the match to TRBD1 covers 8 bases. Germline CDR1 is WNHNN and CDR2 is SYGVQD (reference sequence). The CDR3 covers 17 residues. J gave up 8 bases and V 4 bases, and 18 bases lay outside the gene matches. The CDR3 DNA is TGCGCCAGCAGTGTAAGAGGACAGGGAATTGCCGCTGGCGGCTACACCTTC. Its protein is CASSVRGQGIAAGGYTF.

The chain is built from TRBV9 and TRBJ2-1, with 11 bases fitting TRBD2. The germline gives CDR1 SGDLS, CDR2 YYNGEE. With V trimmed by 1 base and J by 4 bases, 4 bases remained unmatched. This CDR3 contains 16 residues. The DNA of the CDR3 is TGTGCCAGCAGCGTATCCGGGACTAGCGGTTACAATGAGCAGTTCTTC. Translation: CASSVSGTSGYNEQFF. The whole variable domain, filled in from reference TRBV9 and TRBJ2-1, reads DSGVTQTPKHLITATGQRVTLRCSPRSGDLSVYWYQQSLDQGLQFLIQYYNGEERAKGNILERFSAQQFPDLHSELNLSSLELGDSALYFCASSVSGTSGYNEQFFGPGTRLTVL.

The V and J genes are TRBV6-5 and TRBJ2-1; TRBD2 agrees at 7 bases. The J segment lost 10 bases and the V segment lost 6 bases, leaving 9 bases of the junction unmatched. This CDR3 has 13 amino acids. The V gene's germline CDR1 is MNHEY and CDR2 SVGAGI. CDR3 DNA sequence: TGTGCCAGCAGGGAACCGGGACTACTCGAGCAGTTCTTC. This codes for CASREPGLLEQFF.